The clone carrying this T cell receptor (beta chain) turned up a few times. Its antigen remains unknown. Germline CDR1 is SQVTM and CDR2 is ANQGSEA. CDR3 length: 13 residues. Losses at the gene ends were 7 bases for V and 1 base for J; bases not matched to a gene: 5. Time point defined: week 35, safety follow-up. What each vaccine dose contained was 300 ug of mutant IDH1 20-mer peptide, accompanied by topical imiquimod. Repertoires were generated with immunoSEQ multiplex PCR, while TCRdb's copy carries only in-frame clones and drops some. The sample comprises tens of thousands of clones, around three quarters of which are singletons, and about 3% rests with the top ten. The data were taken from a study of a mutant IDH1 vaccine in newly diagnosed glioma.

This TCR came from a man between 35 and 55 years old with glioma. Some clones in this sample may be carry-over from other donors' samples. Specimen: PBMCs, collected from a glioma patient whose treatment included an IDH1 peptide vaccine. The chain joins TRBV29-1 to TRBJ2-3, with TRBD2 matching 7 bases. CDR3 region: CSGSGDRTDTQYF. CDR3 DNA sequence: TGCAGCGGGAGCGGGGATCGCACAGATACGCAGTATTTT.